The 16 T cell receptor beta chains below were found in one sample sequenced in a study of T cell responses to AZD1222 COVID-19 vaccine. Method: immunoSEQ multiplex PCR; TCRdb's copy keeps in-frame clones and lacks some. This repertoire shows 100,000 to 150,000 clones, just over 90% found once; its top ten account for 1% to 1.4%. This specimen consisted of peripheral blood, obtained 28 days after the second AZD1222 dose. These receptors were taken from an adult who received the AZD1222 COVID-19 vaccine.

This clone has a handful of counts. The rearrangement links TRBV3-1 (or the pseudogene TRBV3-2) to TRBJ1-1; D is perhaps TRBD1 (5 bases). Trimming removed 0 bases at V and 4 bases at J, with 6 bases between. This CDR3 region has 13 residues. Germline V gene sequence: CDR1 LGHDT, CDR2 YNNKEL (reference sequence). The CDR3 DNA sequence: TGTGCCAGCAGCCAAGAAGGGGTCACTGAAGCTTTCTTT. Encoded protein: CASSQEGVTEAFF.

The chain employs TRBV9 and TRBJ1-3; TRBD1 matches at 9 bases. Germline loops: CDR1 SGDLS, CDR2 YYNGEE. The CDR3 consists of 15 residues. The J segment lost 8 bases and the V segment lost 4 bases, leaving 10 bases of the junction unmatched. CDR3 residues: CASSLTQGARDTIYF. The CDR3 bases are TGTGCCAGCAGCTTAACACAGGGGGCGCGGGACACCATATATTTT.

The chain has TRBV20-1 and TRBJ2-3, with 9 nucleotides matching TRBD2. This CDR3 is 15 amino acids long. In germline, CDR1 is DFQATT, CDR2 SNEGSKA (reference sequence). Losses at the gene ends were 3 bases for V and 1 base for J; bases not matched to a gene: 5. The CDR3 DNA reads TGCAGTGCTAGTGTTAGGACTAGCGGCACAGATACGCAGTATTTT. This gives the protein CSASVRTSGTDTQYF.

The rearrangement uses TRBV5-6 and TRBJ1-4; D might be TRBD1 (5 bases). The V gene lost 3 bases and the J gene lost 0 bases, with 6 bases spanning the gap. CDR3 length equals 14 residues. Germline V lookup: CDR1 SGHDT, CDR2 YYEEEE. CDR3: CASSSTATNEKLFF. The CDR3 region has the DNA TGTGCCAGCAGCTCGACAGCAACTAATGAAAAACTGTTTTTT.

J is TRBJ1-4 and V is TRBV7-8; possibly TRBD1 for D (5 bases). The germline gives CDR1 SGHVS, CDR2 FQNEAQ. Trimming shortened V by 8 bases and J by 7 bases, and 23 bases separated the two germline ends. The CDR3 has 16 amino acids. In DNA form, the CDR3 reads TGTGCCAGCGGCGACCTGCGGGCGGGCGGGGCTGAAAAACTGTTTTTT. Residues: CASGDLRAGGAEKLFF.

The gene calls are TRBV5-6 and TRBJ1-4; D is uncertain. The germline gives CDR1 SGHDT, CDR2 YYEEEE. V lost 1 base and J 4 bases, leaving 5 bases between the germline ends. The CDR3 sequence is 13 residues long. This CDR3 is CASSLTLNEKLFF. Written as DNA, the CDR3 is TGTGCCAGCAGCTTGACCCTTAATGAAAAACTGTTTTTT. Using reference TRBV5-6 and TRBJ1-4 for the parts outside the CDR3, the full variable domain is DAGVTQSPTHLIKTRGQQVTLRCSPKSGHDTVSWYQQALGQGPQFIFQYYEEEERQRGNFPDRFSGHQFPNYSSELNVNALLLGDSALYLCASSLTLNEKLFFGSGTQLSVL.

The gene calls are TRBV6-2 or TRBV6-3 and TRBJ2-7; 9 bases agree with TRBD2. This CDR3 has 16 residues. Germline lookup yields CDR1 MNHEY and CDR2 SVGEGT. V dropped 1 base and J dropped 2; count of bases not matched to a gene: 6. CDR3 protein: CASSYWVAGVPYEQYF. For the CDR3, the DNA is TGTGCCAGCAGTTACTGGGTAGCGGGAGTCCCCTACGAGCAGTACTTC.

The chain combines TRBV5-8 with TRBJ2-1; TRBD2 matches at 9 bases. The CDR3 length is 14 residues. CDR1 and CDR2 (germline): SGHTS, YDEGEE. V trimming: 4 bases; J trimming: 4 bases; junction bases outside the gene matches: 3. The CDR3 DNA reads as TGTGCCAGCAGCCCGAGCGGGAGGTACAATGAGCAGTTCTTC. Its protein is CASSPSGRYNEQFF.

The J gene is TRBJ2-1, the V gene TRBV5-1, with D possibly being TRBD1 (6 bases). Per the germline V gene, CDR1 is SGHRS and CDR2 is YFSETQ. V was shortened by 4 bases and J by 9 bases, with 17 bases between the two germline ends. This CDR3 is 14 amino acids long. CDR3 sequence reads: CASSLLNRASEQFF. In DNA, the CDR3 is TGCGCCAGCAGCCTATTAAACAGGGCCAGTGAGCAGTTCTTC. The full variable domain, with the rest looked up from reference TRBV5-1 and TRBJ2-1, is KAGVTQTPRYLIKTRGQQVTLSCSPISGHRSVSWYQQTPGQGLQFLFEYFSETQRNKGNFPGRFSGRQFSNSRSEMNVSTLELGDSALYLCASSLLNRASEQFFGPGTRLTVL.

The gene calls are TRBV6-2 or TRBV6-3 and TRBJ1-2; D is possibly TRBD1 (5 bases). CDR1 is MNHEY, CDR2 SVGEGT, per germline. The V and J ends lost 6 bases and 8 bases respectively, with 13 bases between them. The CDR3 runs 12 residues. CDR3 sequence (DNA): TGTGCCAGCAGCCAAAGACAGAGGGGCTACACCTTC. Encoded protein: CASSQRQRGYTF.

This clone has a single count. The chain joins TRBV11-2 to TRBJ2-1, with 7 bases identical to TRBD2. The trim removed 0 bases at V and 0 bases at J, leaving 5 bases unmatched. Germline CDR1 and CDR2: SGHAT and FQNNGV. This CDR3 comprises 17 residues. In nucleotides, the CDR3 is TGTGCCAGCAGCTTAGAGCTAGCGGTTAGCTCCTACAATGAGCAGTTCTTC. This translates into CASSLELAVSSYNEQFF.

In DNA, the CDR3 is TGCGCCAGCAGCCAAGCTTCTCAGGGGGGCAATTCACCCCTCCACTTT. Translated, it gives CASSQASQGGNSPLHF. This chain connects TRBV4-1 to TRBJ1-6; 7 bases line up with TRBD1. After removal of 1 base from V and 7 bases from J, the junction contained 7 bases not matched to a gene. Germline values: CDR1 MGHRA, CDR2 YSYEKL. There are 16 residues in the CDR3.

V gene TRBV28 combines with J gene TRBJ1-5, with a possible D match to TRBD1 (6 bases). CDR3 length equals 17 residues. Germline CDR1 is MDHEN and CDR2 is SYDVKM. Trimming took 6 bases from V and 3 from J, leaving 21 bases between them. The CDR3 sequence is CASRARGARGNNQPQHF. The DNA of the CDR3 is TGTGCCAGCAGGGCCCGGGGGGCAAGGGGAAACAATCAGCCCCAGCATTTT.

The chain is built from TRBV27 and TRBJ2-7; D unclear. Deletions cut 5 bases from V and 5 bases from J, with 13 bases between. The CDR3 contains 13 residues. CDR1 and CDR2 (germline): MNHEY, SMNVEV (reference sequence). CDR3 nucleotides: TGTGCCAGCAGTAAGGTGGGGTTGGACGAGCAGTACTTC. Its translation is CASSKVGLDEQYF.

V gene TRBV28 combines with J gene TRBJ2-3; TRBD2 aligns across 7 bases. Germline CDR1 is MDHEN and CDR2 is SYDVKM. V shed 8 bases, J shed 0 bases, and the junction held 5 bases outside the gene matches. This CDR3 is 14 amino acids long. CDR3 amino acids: CASVGGISTDTQYF. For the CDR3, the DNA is TGTGCCAGCGTGGGGGGGATCAGCACAGATACGCAGTATTTT.

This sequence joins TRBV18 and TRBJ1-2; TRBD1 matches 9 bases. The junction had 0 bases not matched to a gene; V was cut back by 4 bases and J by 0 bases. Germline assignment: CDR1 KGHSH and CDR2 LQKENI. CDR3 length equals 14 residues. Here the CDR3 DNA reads TGTGCCAGCTCACGGGACAGGGCTAACTATGGCTACACCTTC. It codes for CASSRDRANYGYTF. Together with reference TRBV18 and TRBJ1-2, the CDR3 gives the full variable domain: NAGVMQNPRHLVRRRGQEARLRCSPMKGHSHVYWYRQLPEEGLKFMVYLQKENIIDESGMPKERFSAEFPKEGPSILRIQQVVRGDSAAYFCASSRDRANYGYTFGSGTRLTVV.